This T cell receptor beta chain was obtained from a study of OX40 agonist ivuxolimab in advanced cancers. Some clones are missing from TCRdb's copy, which holds only in-frame ones; the method was immunoSEQ multiplex PCR. In the table there are about 19,000 clones, 83% of which are singletons. Material: CD4+ or CD8+ T cells sorted from blood, obtained in a trial of the OX40 agonist ivuxolimab. The clonotype comes from an adult with an advanced solid tumor such as melanoma, head and neck, liver or kidney cancer.

The CDR3 DNA reads as TGTGCCAGCAGTGATATTGACGGGTTCACAGATACGCAGTATTTT. This translates into CASSDIDGFTDTQYF. This rearrangement joins TRBV6-4 to TRBJ2-3; D remains ambiguous. CDR3 length: 15 amino acids. V gave up 3 bases and J gave up 2 bases, with 12 bases separating them. CDR1 is MRHNA and CDR2 is SNTAGT in the germline V gene.